This T cell receptor (beta chain) was found in a study of T cell responses to AZD1222 COVID-19 vaccine. Study conclusions and caveats: White British ancestry dominated among donors, who included more females, and clonal diversity was possibly underestimated.

About this clone itself: Its target is not known.

Sequencing was performed with immunoSEQ multiplex PCR; in TCRdb, only in-frame clones are kept and a portion is missing. Here the sample spans about 120,000 clones, 85% to 90% being singletons. CDR1 is LNHDA and CDR2 is SQIVND in the germline V gene (reference sequence). V was cut by 5 bases and J by 5 bases, with 15 bases left in between. The CDR3 contains 14 residues. The material was peripheral blood, obtained on day 0 of AZD1222 vaccination. The chain recombines TRBV19 with TRBJ2-5; D remains ambiguous. The source of this sequence is an adult in good health. The CDR3, as DNA: TGTGCCAGTAGTGGGCCCGCACTGGGCGAGACCCAGTACTTC. It is translated as CASSGPALGETQYF.